The 8 T cell receptor beta chains listed next were all sequenced from one sample in a study of OX40 agonist ivuxolimab in advanced cancers. Measured with immunoSEQ multiplex PCR; TCRdb has only the in-frame clones, and not every one. This table has about 60,000 clones, almost 95% appearing once. Sequencing used CD4+ or CD8+ T cells sorted from blood, obtained in a trial of the OX40 agonist ivuxolimab. These receptors originate from an adult with an advanced solid tumor such as melanoma, head and neck, liver or kidney cancer.

This CDR3 reads CASSFTVNYGYTF. The CDR3 DNA reads TGTGCCAGCAGTTTTACAGTCAACTATGGCTACACCTTC. The J gene is TRBJ1-2, the V gene TRBV27; D not certain. Germline V CDR1 and CDR2: MNHEY, SMNVEV (reference sequence). The V end lost 3 bases, the J end lost 2 bases, and 7 bases lay between the germline ends. CDR3 length: 13 amino acids.

The chain carries TRBV9 and TRBJ2-1; D perhaps matches TRBD1 (5 bases). Trimming pared 0 bases from V and 2 bases from J, leaving 9 bases between. Germline V gives CDR1 SGDLS, CDR2 YYNGEE. The CDR3 spans 15 residues. CDR3 DNA sequence: TGTGCCAGCAGCGTAGGAGTAGGGGCCTACAATGAGCAGTTCTTC. Translated: CASSVGVGAYNEQFF.

The chain recombines TRBV7-2 with TRBJ2-7; D gene uncertain. The CDR3 is 13 amino acids. V was shortened by 6 bases and J by 1 base, with 10 bases between the two germline ends. The germline V gene has CDR1 SGHTA and CDR2 FQGNSA. In DNA, the CDR3 is TGTGCCAGCAGTTCCGGGCCGTCCTACGAGCAGTACTTC. Amino acids: CASSSGPSYEQYF.

J is TRBJ2-7 and V is TRBV19; D might be TRBD1 or TRBD2, each matching 5 bases. The V end was cut by 4 bases, the J end by 0 bases, with 10 bases between. The CDR3 is 14 amino acids. From germline, CDR1 is LNHDA and CDR2 SQIVND (reference sequence). The CDR3 DNA sequence: TGTGCCAGTAGTACTGGGGACGGCTCCTACGAGCAGTACTTC. Translated: CASSTGDGSYEQYF.

The chain joins TRBV6-5 to TRBJ2-1; D is uncertain. V was cut by 2 bases and J by 13 bases, with 12 bases left in between. Germline V gene data show CDR1 as MNHEY and CDR2 as SVGAGI. The CDR3 length is 12 residues. The CDR3 loop reads CASSYGGSRQFF. The CDR3 bases are TGTGCCAGCAGTTACGGTGGGTCCCGCCAGTTCTTC.

The CDR3 DNA sequence: TGTGCCAGTAGTACTAGGACCACAGGGTACGAGCAGTACTTC. It is translated as CASSTRTTGYEQYF. The chain joins TRBV19 to TRBJ2-7, with a weak D call TRBD1 (6 bases). V lost 4 bases and J 4 bases, leaving 14 bases between the germline ends. This CDR3 region has 14 residues. Germline assignment: CDR1 LNHDA and CDR2 SQIVND (reference sequence).

The rearrangement links TRBV13 to TRBJ2-2, with 10 bases matching TRBD2. CDR1 and CDR2 from the germline V gene are PRHDT and FYEKMQ (reference sequence). V shed 4 bases, J shed 3 bases, and the junction held 5 bases outside the gene matches. This CDR3 comprises 16 residues. For the CDR3, the DNA is TGTGCCAGCAGCTCCAGGACTAGCGGCTACACCGGGGAGCTGTTTTTT. Protein: CASSSRTSGYTGELFF.

The chain recombines TRBV7-6 with TRBJ2-1; D is unresolved. This CDR3 region has 15 residues. Germline V lookup: CDR1 SGHVS, CDR2 FNYEAQ. V dropped 4 bases and J dropped 1 base, with 11 bases sitting between them. CDR3 in amino acids: CASSSISGSYNEQFF. DNA of the CDR3: TGTGCCAGCAGCTCCATAAGTGGGTCCTACAATGAGCAGTTCTTC.